These 21 T cell receptor beta chains were all obtained from the same sample, sequenced in a study of T cell responses to AZD1222 COVID-19 vaccine. Libraries were prepared by immunoSEQ multiplex PCR; TCRdb keeps only in-frame clonotypes and omits some of them. Of fewer than 130,000 clones in the sample, roughly 89% were seen once. This material consisted of peripheral blood, taken 28 days after the second AZD1222 dose. Receptor source: an adult who received the AZD1222 COVID-19 vaccine.

V gene TRBV6-5 combines with J gene TRBJ1-2; D gene unclear. Germline loops: CDR1 MNHEY, CDR2 SVGAGI. V was shortened by 0 bases and J by 0 bases, with 11 bases between the two germline ends. The CDR3 is made up of 16 amino acids. The CDR3, as DNA: TGTGCCAGCAGTTACTCGACCCGGTTAGCTAACTATGGCTACACCTTC. This sequence encodes CASSYSTRLANYGYTF.

The CDR3, as DNA: TGTGCCATCAGCACACTCCGAGCGGTTGAAGCTTTCTTT. It translates to CAISTLRAVEAFF. The V call is TRBV10-3, the J call TRBJ1-1; D uncertain. The CDR3 is made up of 13 amino acids. Trimming pared 6 bases from V and 7 bases from J, leaving 15 bases between. Germline CDR1 and CDR2: ENHRY and SYGVKD.

The chain has TRBV14 and TRBJ1-5, with 7 bases that match TRBD1. CDR1 SGHDN and CDR2 FVKESK come from the germline V gene. The J segment lost 7 bases and the V segment lost 4 bases, leaving 4 bases of the junction unmatched. The CDR3 is 13 residues long. CDR3 nucleotide sequence: TGTGCCAGCAGCCCGACAGGGTCCCAGCCCCAGCATTTT. Its protein is CASSPTGSQPQHF.

The chain is built from TRBV4-1 and TRBJ2-7; a weak D match, TRBD1 (6 bases). This CDR3 has 13 amino acids. The V end lost 4 bases, the J end lost 4 bases, and 11 bases lay between the germline ends. Germline CDR1 is MGHRA and CDR2 is YSYEKL. The CDR3 nucleotides read TGCGCCAGCAGCCCCCAGGACAGATACGAGCAGTACTTC. Translating gives CASSPQDRYEQYF.

The CDR3 sequence: CASSQDDRGSYEQYF. DNA of the CDR3: TGCGCCAGCAGCCAAGATGACAGGGGTTCCTACGAGCAGTACTTC. V gene TRBV4-1 combines with J gene TRBJ2-7; TRBD1 agrees at 8 bases. The CDR3 loop spans 15 amino acids. Germline loops: CDR1 MGHRA, CDR2 YSYEKL. J lost 1 base, V lost 0 bases, and 2 bases had no gene match.

The DNA of the CDR3 is TGTGCCAGCAGCTTGTTCACTTACCTCGGCTACACCTTC. It translates to CASSLFTYLGYTF. This chain connects TRBV5-4 to TRBJ1-2; D gene unclear. V was clipped by 1 base and J by 8 bases, with 12 bases between them. The CDR3 spans 13 residues. Germline V CDR1 and CDR2: SGHNT, YYREEE (reference sequence).

The CDR3 DNA reads TGCAGCGTTGAAGATATGGGGGGCTACGAGCAGTACTTC. It codes for CSVEDMGGYEQYF. The chain recombines TRBV29-1 with TRBJ2-7; the D gene is possibly TRBD2 (6 bases). The ends were cut back, 0 bases at V and 3 bases at J, with 9 bases in the middle. Per germline, CDR1 SQVTM and CDR2 ANQGSEA. This CDR3 contains 13 residues.

The chain has TRBV5-1 and TRBJ2-7; 10 positions agree with TRBD1. This CDR3 region has 15 residues. The germline V gene encodes CDR1 SGHRS and CDR2 YFSETQ. Germline trimming cut 0 bases from V and 3 bases from J; bases unmatched to any gene: 3. CDR3 in DNA: TGCGCCAGCAGCTTGGTCAGGACAGGGGGCTACGAGCAGTACTTC. Residues: CASSLVRTGGYEQYF.

This chain connects TRBV28 to TRBJ2-7; 7 nucleotides line up with TRBD1. The V gene end was trimmed by 6 bases and the J gene end by 3 bases; junction bases not matched to a gene: 8. Germline CDR1 reads MDHEN; CDR2 reads SYDVKM. The CDR3 has 14 residues. The CDR3 bases are TGTGCCAGCAGATTAGGGGGCCCCATCTACGAGCAGTACTTC. Amino acids: CASRLGGPIYEQYF.

The chain combines TRBV7-2 with TRBJ2-3; D remains unclear. The CDR3 length is 16 residues. V was pared by 2 bases and J by 0 bases, with 12 bases between. The germline CDR1 and CDR2 sequences are SGHTA and FQGNSA. The CDR3 region has the DNA TGTGCCAGCAGCTTACAGGTGCGGAGAAGCACAGATACGCAGTATTTT. Its translation is CASSLQVRRSTDTQYF.

CDR3 coding DNA: TGCAGCGTTGTCACAACGAACACCGGGGAGCTGTTTTTT. Translation gives CSVVTTNTGELFF. The rearrangement uses TRBV29-1 and TRBJ2-2; D not resolved. The CDR3 runs to 13 residues. Germline CDR1 SQVTM, CDR2 ANQGSEA. V gave up 4 bases and J gave up 0 bases, with 6 bases separating them.

V and J are TRBV6-2 or TRBV6-3 and TRBJ2-5; 7 bases line up with TRBD2. Germline CDR1 MNHEY, CDR2 SVGEGT. With 4 bases clipped from V and 3 bases from J, the junction kept 11 bases outside the gene matches. The CDR3 consists of 16 residues. The chain's CDR3 is CASSSTPGLPKETQYF. CDR3 coding DNA: TGTGCCAGCAGTTCCACCCCGGGACTACCAAAAGAGACCCAGTACTTC.

The V call is TRBV12-3 or TRBV12-4, the J call TRBJ2-7; no definite D call. V lost 6 bases, J lost 2 bases, and 5 bases lay in between. The CDR3 is made up of 11 amino acids. As DNA, the CDR3 is TGTGCCAGCAGAATTGCCTACGAGCAGTACTTC. It translates to CASRIAYEQYF.

The J gene is TRBJ2-6, the V gene TRBV2; the D is unclear. V was pared by 6 bases and J by 2 bases, with 11 bases between. The CDR3 contains 15 residues. Germline CDR1 is SNHLY and CDR2 is FYNNEI. The CDR3 nucleotides read TGTGCCAGCAGAACCCAACGAGCTGGGGCCAACGTCCTGACTTTC. Its protein product is CASRTQRAGANVLTF.

The chain links TRBV19 to TRBJ1-1; maybe TRBD1 (5 bases). V lost 5 bases to trimming and J lost 3 bases, with 10 bases between them. Germline lookup yields CDR1 LNHDA and CDR2 SQIVND (reference sequence). The length of the CDR3 is 13 residues. CDR3 region: CASSPWGDTEAFF. For the CDR3, the DNA is TGTGCCAGTAGTCCTTGGGGGGACACTGAAGCTTTCTTT. Drawing the rest from reference TRBV19 and TRBJ1-1, the complete variable domain is DGGITQSPKYLFRKEGQNVTLSCEQNLNHDAMYWYRQDPGQGLRLIYYSQIVNDFQKGDIAEGYSVSREKKESFPLTVTSAQKNPTAFYLCASSPWGDTEAFFGQGTRLTVV.

The sample holds one count of this clone. This sequence joins TRBV29-1 and TRBJ1-1; D perhaps matches TRBD1 (6 bases). Trimming removed 4 bases at V and 1 base at J, with 7 bases between. The CDR3 length is 12 residues. In germline, CDR1 is SQVTM, CDR2 ANQGSEA. The CDR3 nucleotides read TGCAGCGTTGGGGGACAGAACACTGAAGCTTTCTTT. Its protein product is CSVGGQNTEAFF.

This chain joins TRBV20-1 and TRBJ1-5, with D possibly being TRBD1 (5 bases). Germline assignment: CDR1 DFQATT and CDR2 SNEGSKA (reference sequence). V was pared by 3 bases and J by 6 bases, with 9 bases between. The CDR3 is made up of 12 amino acids. CDR3 nucleotide sequence: TGCAGTGCTAGTCAGGGAAGTCAGCCCCAGCATTTT. This translates into CSASQGSQPQHF.

The chain has TRBV5-5 and TRBJ2-5; 9 nucleotides line up with TRBD1. The V and J ends lost 2 bases and 5 bases, in that order; junction bases with no gene match: 4. CDR3 length: 14 amino acids. Germline assignment: CDR1 SGHKS and CDR2 YYEKEE (reference sequence). In DNA, the CDR3 is TGTGCCAGCAGCTTCACAGGGGGCACGGAGACCCAGTACTTC. Its protein is CASSFTGGTETQYF.

This sequence joins TRBV4-1 and TRBJ2-3, with unresolved D. The V end lost 4 bases, the J end lost 6 bases, and 5 bases lay between the germline ends. Germline loops: CDR1 MGHRA, CDR2 YSYEKL. CDR3 length equals 11 residues. The CDR3 DNA reads TGCGCCAGCAGCCGGGGTGATACGCAGTATTTT. This encodes CASSRGDTQYF.

With regard to this clone: Relative to the germline gene, one junction end is altered; a read error may explain this. The chain is built from TRBV10-3 and TRBJ1-2, with 8 bases matching TRBD1. The germline CDR1 and CDR2 sequences are ENHRY and SYGVKD. The CDR3 extends over 15 amino acids. The CDR3 protein is CAISESTQGAGGHTF. For the CDR3, the DNA is TGTGCCATCAGTGAGTCGACTCAGGGGGCCGGTGGCCACACCTTC.

V gene TRBV3-1 (or the pseudogene TRBV3-2) combines with J gene TRBJ2-6; D might be TRBD2 (7 bases). CDR3 length: 15 residues. V lost 6 bases, J lost 0 bases, and 9 bases lay in between. Germline V gene lookup returns CDR1 LGHDT and CDR2 YNNKEL (reference sequence). The CDR3 sequence is CASRGGASGANVLTF. Here the CDR3 DNA reads TGTGCCAGCAGGGGGGGGGCCTCTGGGGCCAACGTCCTGACTTTC.